Below, 2 T cell receptor beta chains from the same sample are listed, as sequenced in a study of T cell responses to AZD1222 COVID-19 vaccine. Sequencing was performed with immunoSEQ multiplex PCR; in TCRdb, only in-frame clones are kept and a portion is missing. The sample has around 170,000 clones, about 86% seen once. The sample consisted of peripheral blood, taken 28 days after the second AZD1222 dose. All receptors derive from an adult who received the AZD1222 COVID-19 vaccine.

The J gene is TRBJ2-1, the V gene TRBV28; 13 nucleotides align to TRBD2. The germline V gene encodes CDR1 MDHEN and CDR2 SYDVKM. The CDR3 runs to 14 residues. Trimming cost V 6 bases and J 8 bases; bases outside gene matches: 4. The CDR3 coding sequence is TGTGCCAGCAGAACTAGCGGGGGGGCCTATGAGCAGTTCTTC. It encodes CASRTSGGAYEQFF.

The chain couples TRBV9 to TRBJ2-1; TRBD2 aligns across 8 bases. J was trimmed by 0 bases and V by 4 bases; bases with no gene match: 15. The germline V gene has CDR1 SGDLS and CDR2 YYNGEE. CDR3 length: 19 amino acids. For the CDR3, the DNA is TGTGCCAGCAGCCCTCCGGGACTAGGCCCTCTCAGCTCCTACAATGAGCAGTTCTTC. Encoded protein: CASSPPGLGPLSSYNEQFF.